These 27 T cell receptor beta chains share one sample of origin, sequenced in a study of HIV-infected patients and healthy controls. Reverse transcription used about 500 ng RNA and constant-region primers for alpha and beta. Using multiplexing indices, alpha and beta chain libraries were generated apart by chain-specific third strand synthesis. TCRdb independently ran MiXCR on the 5' RACE reads; one entry per CDR3 protein. The sample has approximately 11,000 distinct CDR3 sequences, 5.5% to 7% seen once. Roughly three months, about 14 weeks, into antiretroviral therapy, follow-up blood was collected. Whole blood was used without fractionation, so all unsorted peripheral T cells were included. The sequencing used blood, collected during antiretroviral therapy. The source of these receptors is an adult with HIV infection. The donor label of this sample is uncertain.

The sample holds many counts of this clonotype. The V gene is TRBV4-2, the J gene TRBJ1-1; no firm D call. The V end was cut by 1 base, the J end by 7 bases, with 16 bases between. Germline CDR1 reads LGHNA; CDR2 reads YNFKEQ. The CDR3 runs 15 residues. The CDR3 loop is CASSQVGVREDEAFF. CDR3 nucleotides: TGTGCCAGCAGCCAAGTGGGCGTGCGGGAGGATGAAGCTTTCTTT.

The sample holds many counts of this clonotype. This chain uses TRBV5-1 with TRBJ2-3; D is unclear. CDR1 is SGHRS, CDR2 YFSETQ, per germline. V dropped 4 bases and J dropped 1 base, with 10 bases sitting between them. The CDR3 loop spans 14 amino acids. The CDR3 nucleotides are TGCGCCAGCAGCCCGTCCGCAGGCACAGATACGCAGTATTTT. It encodes CASSPSAGTDTQYF.

In this sample, this clonotype turned up many times. V gene TRBV9 combines with J gene TRBJ1-1, with 7 positions matching TRBD1. The CDR3 has 15 amino acids. CDR1 is SGDLS and CDR2 is YYNGEE in the germline V gene. V shed 4 bases, J shed 0 bases, and the junction held 6 bases outside the gene matches. The CDR3 sequence is CASSPRQGMNTEAFF. The CDR3 DNA sequence: TGTGCCAGCAGCCCGCGACAGGGAATGAACACTGAAGCTTTCTTT.

At least ten counts were recorded for this clonotype. The V and J genes are TRBV19 and TRBJ1-1; no clear D. With 7 bases removed from V and 1 base from J, the gap between germline ends came to 13 bases. Germline loops: CDR1 LNHDA, CDR2 SQIVND (reference sequence). CDR3 length: 14 amino acids. The CDR3 spells CASKLQTSNTEAFF. DNA for the CDR3: TGTGCCAGTAAACTGCAGACATCGAACACTGAAGCTTTCTTT.

This clonotype was seen at least ten times. The J gene is TRBJ2-1, the V gene TRBV19; D uncertain. With 6 bases removed from V and 7 bases from J, the gap between germline ends came to 7 bases. The CDR3 sequence is 11 residues long. Germline V gene data show CDR1 as LNHDA and CDR2 as SQIVND (reference sequence). In nucleotides, the CDR3 is TGTGCCAGTAGGCGCGGAAATGAGCAGTTCTTC. Its translation is CASRRGNEQFF.

This clonotype was observed many times. The chain is built from TRBV15 and TRBJ2-1; 14 bases map to TRBD2. The CDR3 has 16 residues. J gave up 7 bases and V 7 bases, and 9 bases lay outside the gene matches. The germline V gene encodes CDR1 LNHNV and CDR2 YYDKDF (reference sequence). The CDR3 nucleotides read TGTGCCACCACGCCGACCGGGACTAGCGGGGGTAATGAGCAGTTCTTC. This codes for CATTPTGTSGGNEQFF.

In this sample, this clonotype is medium-sized. The rearrangement joins TRBV7-6 to TRBJ2-7; D possibly corresponds to TRBD2 (6 bases). V was trimmed by 5 bases and J by 6 bases, leaving 11 bases between them. Germline V gene data show CDR1 as SGHVS and CDR2 as FNYEAQ. CDR3 length equals 12 residues. The CDR3 DNA follows: TGTGCCAGCAGCGGCCACGGGGGCGAGCAGTACTTC. Amino acid sequence: CASSGHGGEQYF.

This clonotype counts as medium-sized. This sequence joins TRBV3-1 and TRBJ2-7; D is unresolved. There are 13 residues in the CDR3. Germline V lookup: CDR1 LGHDT, CDR2 YNNKEL (reference sequence). The ends were cut back, 4 bases at V and 4 bases at J, with 11 bases in the middle. The CDR3 sequence is CASSPMDGYEQYF. CDR3 sequence (DNA): TGTGCCAGCAGCCCCATGGACGGGTACGAGCAGTACTTC.

By sample fraction, this clonotype is medium-sized (0.01 to 0.1%). The genes are TRBV6-5 and TRBJ1-5; a weak D match, TRBD1 (6 bases). The CDR3 has 15 residues. Germline lookup yields CDR1 MNHEY and CDR2 SVGAGI. V was pared by 8 bases and J by 2 bases, with 16 bases between. The DNA of the CDR3 is TGTGCCAGCCGGGGGGGCAGCCGGGGCAATCAGCCCCAGCATTTT. Protein product: CASRGGSRGNQPQHF.

This clonotype came up a few times. V is TRBV2 and J is TRBJ1-2; TRBD1 aligns across 8 bases. The germline CDR1 and CDR2 sequences are SNHLY and FYNNEI. V lost 3 bases, J lost 4 bases, and 4 bases stayed unmatched. The CDR3 has 14 amino acids. DNA of the CDR3: TGTGCCAGCAGTGACAGGGGGCTTGGCTATGGCTACACCTTC. Its translation: CASSDRGLGYGYTF.

This clonotype is medium-sized in the sample. J is TRBJ1-1 and V is TRBV5-1, with a tentative D call TRBD1 (5 bases). Trimming pared 0 bases from V and 1 base from J, leaving 13 bases between. This CDR3 spans 16 amino acids. The germline gives CDR1 SGHRS, CDR2 YFSETQ. The CDR3 DNA follows: TGCGCCAGCAGCTTGGACAGGACGCTAAAGAACACTGAAGCTTTCTTT. As protein: CASSLDRTLKNTEAFF. Full variable domain (rest looked up from reference TRBV5-1 and TRBJ1-1): KAGVTQTPRYLIKTRGQQVTLSCSPISGHRSVSWYQQTPGQGLQFLFEYFSETQRNKGNFPGRFSGRQFSNSRSEMNVSTLELGDSALYLCASSLDRTLKNTEAFFGQGTRLTVV.

This chain links TRBV6-2 or TRBV6-3 with TRBJ2-6; D remains ambiguous. CDR3 size: 15 residues. The germline V and J ends were trimmed by 8 bases and 0 bases, with 11 bases remaining between them. The germline gives CDR1 MNHEY, CDR2 SVGEGT. The CDR3 region is CASFPGSSGANVLTF. CDR3 coding DNA: TGTGCCAGCTTTCCGGGTTCCTCTGGGGCCAACGTCCTGACTTTC.

This chain joins TRBV2 and TRBJ2-3; D may be TRBD2 (5 bases). Trimming took off 3 bases at V and 6 bases at J, with 13 bases between the two ends. There are 14 residues in the CDR3. CDR1 SNHLY and CDR2 FYNNEI come from the germline V gene. The CDR3, as DNA: TGTGCCAGCAGTGAGTTGGCTAGAGGGGATACGCAGTATTTT. Its translation is CASSELARGDTQYF.

This clonotype is labeled as medium-sized. V usage is TRBV20-1 and J usage is TRBJ2-7; D is perhaps TRBD1 or TRBD2 (5 bases each). V was shortened by 5 bases and J by 6 bases, with 20 bases between the two germline ends. The V gene's germline CDR1 is DFQATT and CDR2 SNEGSKA (reference sequence). The CDR3 totals 14 residues. The CDR3 reads CSAAAQQGVREQYF. The CDR3 nucleotides read TGCAGTGCTGCCGCCCAGCAGGGAGTACGCGAGCAGTACTTC.

This clonotype was observed at least ten times. The chain uses TRBV12-3 or TRBV12-4 and TRBJ2-4, with D maybe TRBD1 (5 bases). V dropped 3 bases and J dropped 0 bases, with 12 bases sitting between them. The CDR3 has 16 residues. The CDR3 protein is CASSFRGFLAKNIQYF. The CDR3 bases are TGTGCCAGCAGTTTTAGGGGATTTCTAGCCAAAAACATTCAGTACTTC.

This clonotype has a count of ten or more. The V and J genes are TRBV12-3 or TRBV12-4 and TRBJ1-1, with D hard to call. The CDR3 is 14 amino acids. V lost 6 bases, J lost 0 bases, and 11 bases lay in between. The CDR3 sequence is CASSRSEMNTEAFF. DNA of the CDR3: TGTGCCAGCAGCCGGTCGGAGATGAACACTGAAGCTTTCTTT.

This clonotype has ten or more counts. The CDR3 DNA reads as TGCAGCGTCGACAGGGGGCTTGAGAGGGAGACCCAGTACTTC. It specifies CSVDRGLERETQYF. The gene calls are TRBV29-1 and TRBJ2-5; 10 nucleotides line up with TRBD1. Germline V CDR1 and CDR2: SQVTM, ANQGSEA. V dropped 6 bases and J dropped 5; count of bases not matched to a gene: 9. This CDR3 is built from 14 residues. Full variable domain (rest looked up from reference TRBV29-1 and TRBJ2-5): SAVISQKPSRDICQRGTSLTIQCQVDSQVTMMFWYRQQPGQSLTLIATANQGSEATYESGFVIDKFPISRPNLTFSTLTVSNMSPEDSSIYLCSVDRGLERETQYFGPGTRLLVL.

In this sample, this clonotype is medium-sized. V and J are TRBV12-3 or TRBV12-4 and TRBJ2-1, with TRBD1 as a possible D gene (5 bases). The CDR3 has 16 amino acids. Trimming removed 4 bases from V and 0 bases from J, with 13 bases in between. CDR3 sequence reads: CASSSRQQSSYNEQFF. CDR3 in DNA: TGTGCCAGCAGTTCCAGACAGCAGAGCTCCTACAATGAGCAGTTCTTC.

This clonotype was counted at least ten times. A read error may account for a junction end that differs from germline. This chain uses TRBV7-9 with TRBJ2-3, with D perhaps TRBD2 (5 bases). Germline CDR1 reads SEHNR; CDR2 reads FQNEAQ (reference sequence). The CDR3 contains 9 residues. The DNA of the CDR3 is TGTGCCAGCAGCCCCCCGCGGGATTTT. Translation: CASSPPRDF.

This clonotype appeared many times. The CDR3 region is CSVEGLELNGDEQFF. CDR3 DNA: TGCAGCGTGGAGGGCCTAGAACTTAACGGCGATGAGCAGTTCTTC. This sequence joins TRBV29-1 and TRBJ2-1, with a tentative D call TRBD2 (6 bases). Trimming removed 6 bases at V and 8 bases at J, with 23 bases between. Germline assignment: CDR1 SQVTM and CDR2 ANQGSEA. The CDR3 sequence is 15 residues long.

In its sample, this clonotype was seen many times. The genes are TRBV7-2 and TRBJ1-5; no definite D call. CDR3 length: 16 amino acids. The V gene's germline CDR1 is SGHTA and CDR2 FQGNSA. V was clipped by 0 bases and J by 0 bases, with 9 bases between them. The CDR3 reads CASSLARGYSNQPQHF. The CDR3 DNA sequence: TGTGCCAGCAGCTTAGCGCGCGGATATAGCAATCAGCCCCAGCATTTT.

Ten or more counts support this clonotype. CDR3 sequence reads: CSAWTSGGQETQYF. The CDR3 region has the DNA TGCAGCGCCTGGACTAGCGGGGGCCAAGAGACCCAGTACTTC. This chain links TRBV29-1 with TRBJ2-5; 13 bases are shared with TRBD2. In germline, CDR1 is SQVTM, CDR2 ANQGSEA. The V and J ends lost 7 bases and 1 base, in that order; junction bases with no gene match: 3. This CDR3 has 14 amino acids. Full variable domain (outside the CDR3, taken from reference TRBV29-1 and TRBJ2-5): SAVISQKPSRDICQRGTSLTIQCQVDSQVTMMFWYRQQPGQSLTLIATANQGSEATYESGFVIDKFPISRPNLTFSTLTVSNMSPEDSSIYLCSAWTSGGQETQYFGPGTRLLVL.

In its sample, this clonotype was seen a few times. V and J are TRBV4-1 and TRBJ1-2, with D possibly TRBD1 on 6 matching bases. Germline V gene lookup returns CDR1 MGHRA and CDR2 YSYEKL. V was clipped by 5 bases and J by 2 bases, with 12 bases between them. The CDR3 runs 14 residues. The CDR3 DNA reads TGCGCCAGCAGCTTTAGACAGGAAAACTATGGCTACACCTTC. Translated: CASSFRQENYGYTF.

This clonotype was recorded at least ten times. The rearrangement joins TRBV7-2 to TRBJ2-3; D call uncertain. Germline CDR1 is SGHTA and CDR2 is FQGNSA. The V end lost 6 bases, the J end lost 2 bases, and 12 bases lay between the germline ends. The CDR3 spans 14 residues. CDR3 loop: CASSQDPVTDTQYF. The CDR3 bases are TGTGCCAGCAGTCAAGACCCCGTCACAGATACGCAGTATTTT.

This clonotype was detected ten times or more. J is TRBJ1-4 and V is TRBV27; D unresolved. This CDR3 contains 16 residues. Germline V gene data show CDR1 as MNHEY and CDR2 as SMNVEV (reference sequence). Trimming took 2 bases from V and 7 from J, leaving 17 bases between them. This CDR3 is CASSLKTPWAGEKLFF. CDR3 DNA sequence: TGTGCCAGCAGTTTAAAGACCCCTTGGGCCGGTGAAAAACTGTTTTTT.

The chain links TRBV19 to TRBJ1-1, with 8 bases identical to TRBD1. V shed 5 bases and J 6 bases; nucleotides not matched to a gene: 14. Germline V gene data show CDR1 as LNHDA and CDR2 as SQIVND (reference sequence). There are 16 residues in the CDR3. CDR3 residues: CASSPRGPSTGAEAFF. The DNA for the CDR3 is TGTGCCAGTAGTCCGCGGGGGCCGTCGACAGGGGCTGAAGCTTTCTTT.

This clonotype was counted only a few times. The chain combines TRBV5-1 with TRBJ1-4; D call uncertain. Germline CDR1 SGHRS, CDR2 YFSETQ. The CDR3 runs to 14 residues. V lost 2 bases and J 8 bases, leaving 13 bases between the germline ends. This CDR3 reads CASSFNADTEKLFF. CDR3 DNA sequence: TGCGCCAGCAGCTTTAACGCTGATACGGAAAAACTGTTTTTT.